This T cell receptor beta chain was captured by sequencing in a study of blood T cell repertoires in COVID-19. About the research overall: Some COVID-19 samples were acute and others convalescent; all came from the United States, Italy and Spain.

CDR1 and CDR2 from the germline V gene are LNHNV and YYDKDF (reference sequence). The CDR3 length is 14 residues. The junction had 11 bases not matched to a gene; V was cut back by 8 bases and J by 4 bases. Cohorts were determined from participant-reported clinical history. In this sample, this clone turned up once. In the authors' methods: Reference gene primer amplification gave nucleated cell count estimates. The table came from immunoSEQ multiplex PCR; TCRdb's copy has only in-frame clones and leaves some out. From that table come the V and J calls and clone size; the DNA was used to work out D and trimming. The sample lists 330,000 or so clones; about 90% were seen once.

This chain joins TRBV15 and TRBJ2-7, with 7 positions matching TRBD2. The clonotype comes from a woman aged 30 to 39 who had been exposed to COVID-19. The sample consisted of PBMCs or T cells enriched from blood (not recorded which). The CDR3 here is CATGGAGAEYEQYF. CDR3 bases: TGTGCCACCGGTGGGGCGGGAGCTGAATACGAGCAGTACTTC.